The 16 T cell receptor beta chains below come from one sample, sequenced in a study of T cells after yellow fever vaccination. From the 5' RACE reads, TCRdb called clonotypes with MiXCR, one entry per CDR3 protein. This sample has 300,000 to 400,000 distinct CDR3 sequences, with around 12% found just once. Sequencing was performed on CD4+ T cells sorted from PBMCs, taken 15 days after the yellow fever booster vaccination. Every receptor here comes from a man between 18 and 35 years old who received the YFV17D yellow fever vaccine.

This clonotype was seen at least ten times. The chain has TRBV5-1 and TRBJ1-1; perhaps TRBD1 as D (5 bases). V lost 3 bases and J 4 bases, leaving 16 bases between the germline ends. The CDR3 extends over 15 amino acids. The V gene's germline CDR1 is SGHRS and CDR2 YFSETQ. The CDR3 sequence is CASSSLGVGSTEAFF. CDR3 bases: TGCGCCAGCAGCTCATTGGGGGTGGGGAGCACTGAAGCTTTCTTT.

The chain uses TRBV20-1 and TRBJ1-3; a weak D match, TRBD1 (5 bases). The CDR3 is made up of 15 amino acids. Trimming shortened V by 0 bases and J by 2 bases, and 11 bases separated the two germline ends. Germline CDR1 is DFQATT and CDR2 is SNEGSKA (reference sequence). The CDR3 loop reads CSARDFRGTGNTIYF. The CDR3 nucleotides are TGCAGTGCTAGAGATTTTAGGGGAACTGGAAACACCATATATTTT.

This clonotype showed up just a few times. This chain joins TRBV29-1 and TRBJ2-6; D is perhaps TRBD1 (6 bases). The germline V and J ends were trimmed by 8 bases and 0 bases, with 11 bases remaining between them. The length of the CDR3 is 14 residues. Germline lookup yields CDR1 SQVTM and CDR2 ANQGSEA. The CDR3 reads CSFYRVSGANVLTF. Here the CDR3 DNA reads TGCAGCTTTTACAGGGTCTCTGGGGCCAACGTCCTGACTTTC.

This clonotype was seen at least ten times. The rearrangement links TRBV6-6 to TRBJ2-3; tentatively, D is TRBD1 (5 bases). The length of the CDR3 is 13 residues. Trimming removed 6 bases at V and 9 bases at J, with 16 bases between. The germline V gene encodes CDR1 MNHNY and CDR2 SVGAGI (reference sequence). CDR3 loop: CASSSARTSTQYF. CDR3 sequence (DNA): TGTGCCAGCAGCTCAGCGAGGACATCGACGCAGTATTTT.

In its sample, this clonotype was seen many times. V and J are TRBV14 and TRBJ2-7, with D perhaps matching TRBD1 (5 bases). Trimming removed 4 bases at V and 5 bases at J, with 18 bases between. This CDR3 is built from 15 residues. Germline CDR1 reads SGHDN; CDR2 reads FVKESK. CDR3 coding DNA: TGTGCCAGCAGCCTCCGGACAAACCAGGCGGACGAGCAGTACTTC. Translated, it gives CASSLRTNQADEQYF. Variable domain in full (rest from reference TRBV14 and TRBJ2-7): EAGVTQFPSHSVIEKGQTVTLRCDPISGHDNLYWYRRVMGKEIKFLLHFVKESKQDESGMPNNRFLAERTGGTYSTLKVQPAELEDSGVYFCASSLRTNQADEQYFGPGTRLTVT.

This clonotype was seen a few times. The V call is TRBV5-1, the J call TRBJ2-7, with 9 bases identical to TRBD1. Germline CDR1 reads SGHRS; CDR2 reads YFSETQ. The CDR3 is 15 amino acids. The ends lost 3 bases at V and 2 bases at J; junction bases unmatched: 6. The CDR3 is CASSWGTGPTYEQYV. The CDR3 DNA is TGCGCCAGCAGCTGGGGGACAGGGCCCACCTACGAGCAGTACGTC.

This clonotype was recorded at least ten times. The gene calls are TRBV7-9 and TRBJ1-5; D not resolved. Looked up from germline, CDR1 is SEHNR and CDR2 is FQNEAQ (reference sequence). With 6 bases removed from V and 3 bases from J, the gap between germline ends came to 6 bases. CDR3 length: 12 amino acids. The CDR3 nucleotides read TGTGCCAGCAGTTTGCTCAATCAGCCCCAGCATTTT. This sequence encodes CASSLLNQPQHF.

The chain carries TRBV7-2 and TRBJ2-7; 8 nucleotides agree with TRBD2. The length of the CDR3 is 14 residues. Trimming took 5 bases from V and 2 from J; bases not matched to a gene: 5. Germline values: CDR1 SGHTA, CDR2 FQGNSA. CDR3 sequence reads: CASSQGSGTYEQYF. CDR3 coding DNA: TGTGCCAGCAGCCAAGGTAGCGGGACCTACGAGCAGTACTTC.

The table lists this clonotype with a few counts. The chain joins TRBV5-1 to TRBJ2-3, with D hard to call. The CDR3 has 15 amino acids. Germline-derived CDR1 and CDR2 are SGHRS and YFSETQ. The V gene lost 0 bases and the J gene lost 2 bases, with 10 bases spanning the gap. CDR3 sequence: CASSLGLTPTDTQYF. CDR3 sequence (DNA): TGCGCCAGCAGCTTGGGGTTGACCCCCACAGATACGCAGTATTTT.

This clonotype was detected a few times. J is TRBJ2-7 and V is TRBV5-4; perhaps TRBD2 as D (6 bases). CDR3 length: 16 amino acids. Looked up from germline, CDR1 is SGHNT and CDR2 is YYREEE (reference sequence). Trimming shortened V by 5 bases and J by 2 bases, and 20 bases separated the two germline ends. CDR3 sequence reads: CASSPGDRRGTYEQYV. CDR3 nucleotides: TGTGCCAGCAGTCCCGGAGACCGGCGGGGCACCTACGAGCAGTACGTC.

The gene calls are TRBV7-3 and TRBJ1-3, with TRBD1 as a possible D gene (6 bases). V lost 1 base to trimming and J lost 2 bases, with 12 bases between them. The CDR3 totals 16 residues. Germline V gives CDR1 SGHTA, CDR2 FQGTGA. The CDR3 region has the DNA TGTGCCAGCAGCTTAAAGGGGGGTCCAACTGGAAACACCATATATTTT. Amino acid sequence: CASSLKGGPTGNTIYF.

In its sample, this clonotype was seen a few times. V usage is TRBV5-1 and J usage is TRBJ1-1, with D tentatively TRBD1 (6 bases). Germline V gene lookup returns CDR1 SGHRS and CDR2 YFSETQ. V gave up 1 base and J gave up 5 bases, with 12 bases separating them. The CDR3 consists of 14 residues. CDR3 protein: CASSLQQGRTEAFF. The CDR3 DNA sequence: TGCGCCAGCAGCTTGCAACAGGGAAGGACTGAAGCTTTCTTT.

This chain joins TRBV7-2 and TRBJ2-4, with TRBD2 as a possible D gene (5 bases). V shed 5 bases and J shed 6 bases, with 17 bases lying between them. Germline CDR1 and CDR2: SGHTA and FQGNSA. This CDR3 contains 15 residues. The CDR3 here is CASSPAANGRNIQYF. The CDR3 coding sequence is TGTGCCAGCAGCCCGGCAGCTAATGGGAGAAACATTCAGTACTTC.

This sequence joins TRBV5-1 and TRBJ2-1; 11 bases align to TRBD2. The germline V gene encodes CDR1 SGHRS and CDR2 YFSETQ. With V trimmed by 2 bases and J by 0 bases, 16 bases remained unmatched. The CDR3 has 21 amino acids. The CDR3 bases are TGCGCCAGCAGCTTACCCGAGGAAGCCCGACTAGCGGGGAGCTCCTACAATGAGCAGTTCTTC. This encodes CASSLPEEARLAGSSYNEQFF.

A few counts support this clonotype. The V gene is TRBV21-1, the J gene TRBJ1-5. TRBV21-1 is recorded as a pseudogene. This CDR3 contains 13 residues. CDR3 loop: CASSKGGGQPQHF. The CDR3 DNA follows: TGTGCCAGCAGCAAAGGCGGCGGTCAGCCCCAGCATTTT.

The genes are TRBV11-2 and TRBJ2-5, with 7 positions matching TRBD2. Germline-derived CDR1 and CDR2 are SGHAT and FQNNGV. The CDR3 consists of 17 residues. V dropped 5 bases and J dropped 1; count of bases not matched to a gene: 13. CDR3 residues: CASSTPRLASPQETQYF. The CDR3 DNA reads TGTGCCAGCAGCACTCCACGACTAGCCAGTCCCCAAGAGACCCAGTACTTC. The whole variable domain, filled in from reference TRBV11-2 and TRBJ2-5, reads EAGVAQSPRYKIIEKRQSVAFWCNPISGHATLYWYQQILGQGPKLLIQFQNNGVVDDSQLPKDRFSAERLKGVDSTLKIQPAKLEDSAVYLCASSTPRLASPQETQYFGPGTRLLVL.